This TCR beta chain is from a study of T cells in localized non-small cell lung cancer. Clones were read by immunoSEQ multiplex PCR, and TCRdb kept only the in-frame ones, dropping some. The sample lists about 24,000 clones; roughly 84% were seen once. The sample was PBMCs, taken before any cancer treatment. This receptor was obtained from a man aged 40-75 years with stage II lung adenocarcinoma.

CDR3 bases: TGTGCCAGCAGCCTTCGGACTAGCGGGGACTTAGCAGATACGCAGTATTTT. This translates into CASSLRTSGDLADTQYF. This sequence joins TRBV5-6 and TRBJ2-3; 12 nucleotides match TRBD2. There are 17 residues in the CDR3. Losses at the gene ends were 4 bases for V and 4 bases for J; bases not matched to a gene: 10. Germline CDR1 and CDR2: SGHDT and YYEEEE.